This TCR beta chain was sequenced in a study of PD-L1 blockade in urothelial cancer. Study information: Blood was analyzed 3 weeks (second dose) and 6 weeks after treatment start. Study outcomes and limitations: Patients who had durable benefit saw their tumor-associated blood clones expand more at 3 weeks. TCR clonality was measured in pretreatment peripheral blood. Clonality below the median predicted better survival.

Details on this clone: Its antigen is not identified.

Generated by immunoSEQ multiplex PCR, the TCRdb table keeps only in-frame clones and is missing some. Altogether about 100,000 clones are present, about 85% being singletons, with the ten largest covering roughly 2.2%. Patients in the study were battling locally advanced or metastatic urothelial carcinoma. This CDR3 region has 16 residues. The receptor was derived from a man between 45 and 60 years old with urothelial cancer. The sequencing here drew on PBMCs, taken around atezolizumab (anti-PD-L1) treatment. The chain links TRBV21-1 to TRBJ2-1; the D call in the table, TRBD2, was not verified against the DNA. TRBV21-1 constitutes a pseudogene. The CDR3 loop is CASSKGSSGGYNEQFF. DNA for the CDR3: TGTGCCAGCAGCAAAGGTAGTAGCGGGGGCTACAATGAGCAGTTCTTC.